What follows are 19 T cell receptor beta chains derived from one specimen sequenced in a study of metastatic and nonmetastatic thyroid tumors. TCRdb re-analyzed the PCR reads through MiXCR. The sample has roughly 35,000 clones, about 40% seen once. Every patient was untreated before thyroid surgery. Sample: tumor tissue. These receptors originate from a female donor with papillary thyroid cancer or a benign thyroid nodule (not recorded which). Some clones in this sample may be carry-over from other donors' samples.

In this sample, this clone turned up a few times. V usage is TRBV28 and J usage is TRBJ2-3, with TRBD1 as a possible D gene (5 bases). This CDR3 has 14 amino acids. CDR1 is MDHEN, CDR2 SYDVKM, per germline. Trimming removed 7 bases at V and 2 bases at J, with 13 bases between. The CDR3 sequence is CASTPGRHTDTQYF. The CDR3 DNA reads TGTGCCAGCACCCCAGGGCGTCACACAGATACGCAGTATTTT.

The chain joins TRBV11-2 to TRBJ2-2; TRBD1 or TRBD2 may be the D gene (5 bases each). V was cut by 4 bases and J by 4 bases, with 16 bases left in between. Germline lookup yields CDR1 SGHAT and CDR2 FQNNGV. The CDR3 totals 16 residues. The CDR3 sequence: CASSSRSGRGTGELFF. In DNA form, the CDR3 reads TGTGCCAGCAGCTCAAGGTCGGGGCGCGGCACCGGGGAGCTGTTTTTT.

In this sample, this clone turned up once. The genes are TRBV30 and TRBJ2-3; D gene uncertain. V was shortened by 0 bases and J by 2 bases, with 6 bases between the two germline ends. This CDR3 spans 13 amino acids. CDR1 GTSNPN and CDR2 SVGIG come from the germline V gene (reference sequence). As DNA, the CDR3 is TGTGCCTGGAGTGTTGGCCACACAGATACGCAGTATTTT. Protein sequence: CAWSVGHTDTQYF. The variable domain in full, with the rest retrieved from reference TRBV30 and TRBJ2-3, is SQTIHQWPATLVQPVGSPLSLECTVEGTSNPNLYWYRQAAGRGLQLLFYSVGIGQISSEVPQNLSASRPQDRQFILSSKKLLLSDSGFYLCAWSVGHTDTQYFGPGTRLTVL.

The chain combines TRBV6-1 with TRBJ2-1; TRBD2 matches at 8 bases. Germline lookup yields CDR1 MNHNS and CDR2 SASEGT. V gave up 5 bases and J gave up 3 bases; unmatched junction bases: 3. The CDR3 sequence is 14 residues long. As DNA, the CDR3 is TGTGCCAGCAGTACGGGACTAGTCTACAATGAGCAGTTCTTC. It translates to CASSTGLVYNEQFF.

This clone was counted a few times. The CDR3 spells CASSPRQGTMNTEAFF. CDR3 DNA sequence: TGTGCCAGCAGTCCGAGACAGGGAACCATGAACACTGAAGCTTTCTTT. The V gene is TRBV6-1, the J gene TRBJ1-1; 7 nucleotides align to TRBD1. The V gene's germline CDR1 is MNHNS and CDR2 SASEGT. The CDR3 consists of 16 residues. Germline trimming cut 5 bases from V and 0 bases from J; bases unmatched to any gene: 9.

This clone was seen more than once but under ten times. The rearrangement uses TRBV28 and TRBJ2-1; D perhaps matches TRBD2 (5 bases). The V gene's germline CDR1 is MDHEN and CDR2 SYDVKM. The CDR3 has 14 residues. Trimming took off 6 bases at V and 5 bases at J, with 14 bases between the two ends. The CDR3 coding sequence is TGTGCCAGCAGAGTAGGAGGTGGGGACAATGAGCAGTTCTTC. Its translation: CASRVGGGDNEQFF.

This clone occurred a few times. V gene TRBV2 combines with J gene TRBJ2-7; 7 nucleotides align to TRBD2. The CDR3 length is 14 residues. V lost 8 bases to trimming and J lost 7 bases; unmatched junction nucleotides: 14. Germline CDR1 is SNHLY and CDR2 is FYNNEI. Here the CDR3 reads CASESGERGLEQYF. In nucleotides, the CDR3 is TGTGCCAGCGAATCTGGGGAGCGGGGTTTAGAGCAGTACTTC.

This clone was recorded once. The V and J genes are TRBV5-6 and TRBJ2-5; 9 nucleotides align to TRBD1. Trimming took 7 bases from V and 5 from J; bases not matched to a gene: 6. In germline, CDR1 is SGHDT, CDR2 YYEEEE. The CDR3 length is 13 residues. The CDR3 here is CASWTGVVETQYF. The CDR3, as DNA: TGTGCCAGCTGGACAGGGGTGGTCGAGACCCAGTACTTC.

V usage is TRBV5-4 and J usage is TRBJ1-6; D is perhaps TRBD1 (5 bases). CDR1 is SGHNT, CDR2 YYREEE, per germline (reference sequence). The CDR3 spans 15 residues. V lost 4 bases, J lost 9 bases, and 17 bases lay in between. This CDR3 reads CASSEGDGVGSPLHF. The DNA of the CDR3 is TGTGCCAGCAGCGAAGGGGACGGGGTAGGTTCACCCCTCCACTTT.

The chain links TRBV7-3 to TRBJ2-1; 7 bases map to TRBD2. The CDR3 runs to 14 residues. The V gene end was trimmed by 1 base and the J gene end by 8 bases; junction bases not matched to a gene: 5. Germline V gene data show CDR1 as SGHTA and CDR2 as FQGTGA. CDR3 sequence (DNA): TGTGCCAGCAGCTTAATAGGCGGGGGAGATGAGCAGTTCTTC. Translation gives CASSLIGGGDEQFF. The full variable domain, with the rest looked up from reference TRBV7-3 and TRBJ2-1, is GAGVSQTPSNKVTEKGKYVELRCDPISGHTALYWYRQSLGQGPEFLIYFQGTGAADDSGLPNDRFFAVRPEGSVSTLKIQRTERGDSAVYLCASSLIGGGDEQFFGPGTRLTVL.

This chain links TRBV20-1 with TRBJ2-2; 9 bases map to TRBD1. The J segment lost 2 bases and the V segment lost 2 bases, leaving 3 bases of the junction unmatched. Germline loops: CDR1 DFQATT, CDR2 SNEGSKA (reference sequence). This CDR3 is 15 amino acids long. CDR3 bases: TGCAGTGCTAGAAAGGGACAGGGTAACACCGGGGAGCTGTTTTTT. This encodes CSARKGQGNTGELFF.

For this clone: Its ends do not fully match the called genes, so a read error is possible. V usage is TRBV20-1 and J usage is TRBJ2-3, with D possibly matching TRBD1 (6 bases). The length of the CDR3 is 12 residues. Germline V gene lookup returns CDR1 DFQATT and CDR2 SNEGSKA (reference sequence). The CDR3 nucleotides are TGCAGTGCTAGAGGGGACACAAATACGCAGTATTTT. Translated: CSARGDTNTQYF.

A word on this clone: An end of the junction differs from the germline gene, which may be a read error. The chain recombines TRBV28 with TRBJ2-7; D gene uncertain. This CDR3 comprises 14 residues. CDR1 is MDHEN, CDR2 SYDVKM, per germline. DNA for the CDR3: TGTGCCAGCAGTTTTTTAGTCAGCTCCTACGAGCAGTGCTTC. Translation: CASSFLVSSYEQCF.

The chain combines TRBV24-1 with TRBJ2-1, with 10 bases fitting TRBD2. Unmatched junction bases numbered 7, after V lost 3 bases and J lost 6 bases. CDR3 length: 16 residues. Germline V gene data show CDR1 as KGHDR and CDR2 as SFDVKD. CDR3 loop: CATSDPGASGSNEQFF. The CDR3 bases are TGTGCCACCAGTGATCCCGGGGCTAGCGGGAGCAATGAGCAGTTCTTC.

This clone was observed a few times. The DNA of the CDR3 is TGTGCCAGCAGTTTATTACTAGCGGGGAACACCGGGGAGCTGTTTTTT. Protein sequence: CASSLLLAGNTGELFF. The gene calls are TRBV28 and TRBJ2-2, with 9 bases aligning to TRBD2. This CDR3 contains 16 residues. Trimming at V came to 1 base and at J to 1 base, leaving 1 base not matched to a gene. Germline CDR1 MDHEN, CDR2 SYDVKM. The full variable domain, completed using reference TRBV28 and TRBJ2-2, is DVKVTQSSRYLVKRTGEKVFLECVQDMDHENMFWYRQDPGLGLRLIYFSYDVKMKEKGDIPEGYSVSREKKERFSLILESASTNQTSMYLCASSLLLAGNTGELFFGEGSRLTVL.

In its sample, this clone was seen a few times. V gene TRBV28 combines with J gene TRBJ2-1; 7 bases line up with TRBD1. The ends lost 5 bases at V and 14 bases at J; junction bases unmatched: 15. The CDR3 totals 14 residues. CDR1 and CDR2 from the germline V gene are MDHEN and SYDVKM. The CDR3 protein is CASSTGDLQRLKFF. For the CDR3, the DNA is TGTGCCAGCAGTACAGGGGATCTACAGCGATTAAAGTTCTTC. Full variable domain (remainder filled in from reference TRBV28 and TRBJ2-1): DVKVTQSSRYLVKRTGEKVFLECVQDMDHENMFWYRQDPGLGLRLIYFSYDVKMKEKGDIPEGYSVSREKKERFSLILESASTNQTSMYLCASSTGDLQRLKFFGPGTRLTVL.

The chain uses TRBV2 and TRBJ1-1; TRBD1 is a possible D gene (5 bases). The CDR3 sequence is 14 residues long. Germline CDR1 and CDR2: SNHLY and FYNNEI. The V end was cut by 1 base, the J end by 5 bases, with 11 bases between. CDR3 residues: CASSEVGAGTEAFF. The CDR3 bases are TGTGCCAGCAGTGAAGTAGGGGCGGGTACTGAAGCTTTCTTT.

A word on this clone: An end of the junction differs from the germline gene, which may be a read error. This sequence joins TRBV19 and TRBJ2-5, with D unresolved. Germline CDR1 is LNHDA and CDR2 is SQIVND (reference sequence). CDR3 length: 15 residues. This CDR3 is CASSPTTDLEEAQYF. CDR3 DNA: TGTGCCAGTAGTCCCACGACCGACCTGGAAGAGGCCCAGTACTTC.

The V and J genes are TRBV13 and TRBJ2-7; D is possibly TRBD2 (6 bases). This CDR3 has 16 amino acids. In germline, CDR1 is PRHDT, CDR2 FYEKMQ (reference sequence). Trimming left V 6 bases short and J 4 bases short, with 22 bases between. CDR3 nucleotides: TGTGCCAGCAGGGTGGGGGGAGGTAGGACTCTTTACGAGCAGTACTTC. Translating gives CASRVGGGRTLYEQYF.